The 18 T cell receptor beta chains below were found in one sample sequenced in a study of blood T cell repertoires in COVID-19. Clones were sequenced by immunoSEQ multiplex PCR, and TCRdb holds only the in-frame ones, with some missing. The profile shows about 150,000 clones, more than 85% of them singletons. Sample: peripheral blood. These receptors originate from a woman in her 70s with acute or convalescent COVID-19.

This rearrangement joins TRBV27 to TRBJ1-2, with TRBD1 identical over 10 bases. After removal of 2 bases from V and 6 bases from J, the junction contained 3 bases not matched to a gene. This CDR3 is 14 amino acids long. The germline V gene has CDR1 MNHEY and CDR2 SMNVEV (reference sequence). CDR3 region: CASSLRQGANGYTF. The CDR3 nucleotides read TGTGCCAGCAGTTTAAGACAGGGGGCCAATGGCTACACCTTC.

A single count supports this clone. The chain has TRBV7-9 and TRBJ2-6, with 7 bases lining up with TRBD1. Germline-derived CDR1 and CDR2 are SEHNR and FQNEAQ (reference sequence). The length of the CDR3 is 16 residues. J lost 0 bases, V lost 5 bases, and 4 bases had no gene match. The CDR3 nucleotides read TGTGCCAGCAGCCGGTCAGGGGGCTCTGGGGCCAACGTCCTGACTTTC. Translation gives CASSRSGGSGANVLTF.

The chain combines TRBV2 with TRBJ2-2; D is unresolved. This CDR3 comprises 15 residues. In germline, CDR1 is SNHLY, CDR2 FYNNEI. Trimming removed 6 bases from V and 2 bases from J, with 13 bases in between. The CDR3 is CASRSSDVNTGELFF. DNA of the CDR3: TGTGCCAGCAGATCAAGCGACGTTAACACCGGGGAGCTGTTTTTT.

The rearrangement uses TRBV5-1 and TRBJ1-1; D call uncertain. Germline CDR1 is SGHRS and CDR2 is YFSETQ. The length of the CDR3 is 15 residues. Deletions cut 2 bases from V and 1 base from J, with 12 bases between. In nucleotides, the CDR3 is TGCGCCAGCAGCTTCAATCCCCTAGGGAACACTGAAGCTTTCTTT. Translation gives CASSFNPLGNTEAFF.

This rearrangement joins TRBV2 to TRBJ1-2; D is undetermined. The CDR3 sequence is 13 residues long. Germline-derived CDR1 and CDR2 are SNHLY and FYNNEI. Trimming took off 7 bases at V and 3 bases at J, with 12 bases between the two ends. CDR3 bases: TGTGCCAGCAACGGAGGGAGGGACTATGGCTACACCTTC. It codes for CASNGGRDYGYTF.

The J gene is TRBJ1-4, the V gene TRBV5-1; 7 bases line up with TRBD1. Trimming at V came to 0 bases and at J to 3 bases, leaving 5 bases not matched to a gene. From germline, CDR1 is SGHRS and CDR2 YFSETQ. This CDR3 region has 16 residues. The CDR3 here is CASSLDPGQSNEKLFF. The CDR3 bases are TGCGCCAGCAGCTTGGACCCGGGACAGTCTAATGAAAAACTGTTTTTT.

This clone was observed a handful of times. The gene calls are TRBV24-1 and TRBJ1-3, with 8 bases identical to TRBD1. Trimming removed 4 bases from V and 4 bases from J; junction bases left unmatched: 8. CDR3 length: 16 residues. Germline-derived CDR1 and CDR2 are KGHDR and SFDVKD. CDR3 coding DNA: TGTGCCACCAGTGAAATCATCAGGGGGCCAGGAAACACCATATATTTT. Translated, it gives CATSEIIRGPGNTIYF.

This clone was counted a single time. The V call is TRBV10-2, the J call TRBJ2-5; D is ambiguous. The ends were cut back, 2 bases at V and 1 base at J, with 11 bases in the middle. Germline loops: CDR1 WSHSY, CDR2 SAAADI. CDR3 size: 15 residues. Here the CDR3 DNA reads TGCGCCAGCAGTGAGGTCCGGCTAGTCCAAGAGACCCAGTACTTC. This sequence encodes CASSEVRLVQETQYF.

The V gene is TRBV4-3, the J gene TRBJ2-4, with 7 positions matching TRBD1. Germline V CDR1 and CDR2: LGHNA, YSLEER. CDR3 length equals 15 residues. J was trimmed by 7 bases and V by 0 bases; bases with no gene match: 6. CDR3 sequence (DNA): TGCGCCAGCAGCCAAGATCGGGACAGAAGGAACATTCAGTACTTC. Translated: CASSQDRDRRNIQYF.

This clone showed up just once. V gene TRBV7-8 combines with J gene TRBJ1-6; TRBD1 might be the D (6 bases). CDR1 and CDR2 (germline): SGHVS, FQNEAQ. Trimming took 5 bases from V and 14 from J, leaving 19 bases between them. This CDR3 region has 14 residues. Here the CDR3 DNA reads TGTGCCAGCAGCCGTTATAACAGGGTATCGTCCCTCCACTTT. Translated: CASSRYNRVSSLHF.

This clone appeared a single time. The chain joins TRBV5-4 to TRBJ1-1; D might be TRBD1 (5 bases). CDR3 length equals 15 residues. Germline lookup yields CDR1 SGHNT and CDR2 YYREEE (reference sequence). Trimming pared 0 bases from V and 4 bases from J, leaving 13 bases between. CDR3 in amino acids: CASSLDAGWGTEAFF. The CDR3 bases are TGTGCCAGCAGCTTGGACGCAGGGTGGGGCACTGAAGCTTTCTTT.

This clone was observed a few times. CDR3 residues: CASSYSTGGRGYTF. The CDR3 nucleotides are TGTGCCAGCAGTTACTCAACAGGGGGCCGTGGCTACACCTTC. This chain connects TRBV6-5 to TRBJ1-2, with 9 positions matching TRBD1. Germline V lookup: CDR1 MNHEY, CDR2 SVGAGI. CDR3 length: 14 residues. The J segment lost 7 bases and the V segment lost 0 bases, leaving 3 bases of the junction unmatched.

This clone was counted a few times. This chain connects TRBV28 to TRBJ1-1, with TRBD1 matching over 8 bases. This CDR3 has 15 residues. Germline CDR1 MDHEN, CDR2 SYDVKM. Trimming took 2 bases from V and 0 from J; bases not matched to a gene: 2. The CDR3 protein is CASSLRDRLNTEAFF. The CDR3 DNA is TGTGCCAGCAGTTTACGGGACAGGCTGAACACTGAAGCTTTCTTT.

This clone was observed once. This sequence joins TRBV5-4 and TRBJ2-3, with 10 bases fitting TRBD1. The CDR3 is 18 residues long. The trim removed 0 bases at V and 3 bases at J, leaving 10 bases unmatched. Germline V lookup: CDR1 SGHNT, CDR2 YYREEE (reference sequence). This chain's CDR3 is CASSLVRDRGWRTDTQYF. The CDR3 DNA reads TGTGCCAGCAGCTTGGTGAGGGACAGGGGCTGGAGAACAGATACGCAGTATTTT.

The rearrangement joins TRBV28 to TRBJ1-6; 7 nucleotides match TRBD1. With V trimmed by 8 bases and J by 0 bases, 4 bases remained unmatched. The CDR3 totals 15 residues. Germline loops: CDR1 MDHEN, CDR2 SYDVKM. CDR3 nucleotides: TGTGCCAGCGCACCAGGGGGCTCCTATAATTCACCCCTCCACTTT. It yields the protein CASAPGGSYNSPLHF.

The chain employs TRBV3-1 (or the pseudogene TRBV3-2) and TRBJ2-1; TRBD2 aligns across 8 bases. The V and J ends lost 4 bases and 4 bases, in that order; junction bases with no gene match: 21. The CDR3 has 20 residues. The germline V gene encodes CDR1 LGHDT and CDR2 YNNKEL (reference sequence). The CDR3 here is CASSPWGVSGGGFSYNEQFF. As DNA, the CDR3 is TGTGCCAGCAGCCCCTGGGGGGTGTCAGGCGGGGGGTTTTCTTACAATGAGCAGTTCTTC.

The chain recombines TRBV19 with TRBJ1-2; TRBD1 is a possible D gene (6 bases). V lost 11 bases to trimming and J lost 4 bases, with 17 bases between them. Germline V gives CDR1 LNHDA, CDR2 SQIVND (reference sequence). CDR3 length equals 13 residues. DNA for the CDR3: TGTGCCGGCGCGGGGGGCGCGGGCTATGGCTACACCTTC. Its protein product is CAGAGGAGYGYTF. Full variable domain (outside the CDR3, taken from reference TRBV19 and TRBJ1-2): DGGITQSPKYLFRKEGQNVTLSCEQNLNHDAMYWYRQDPGQGLRLIYYSQIVNDFQKGDIAEGYSVSREKKESFPLTVTSAQKNPTAFYLCAGAGGAGYGYTFGSGTRLTVV.

The chain uses TRBV21-1 and TRBJ2-1; the table names TRBD2, a call not compared with the DNA. TRBV21-1 is a listed pseudogene. The CDR3 has 16 residues. The CDR3 here is CASSNRAGESYNEQFF. The CDR3 coding sequence is TGTGCCAGCAGCAACCGAGCGGGGGAATCGTACAATGAGCAGTTCTTC.